A single sample gave rise to the 22 T cell receptor beta chains below, sequenced in a study of cytomegalovirus exposure and HLA in healthy donors. The repertoire was sequenced with immunoSEQ multiplex PCR; TCRdb's copy has only in-frame clones and lacks some. The sample includes roughly 110,000 clones, about 88% of them seen just once. Sequences were obtained from PBMCs. The receptor set was obtained from a woman younger than 30 in good health and CMV-seropositive.

The V gene is TRBV6-1, the J gene TRBJ2-7, with a possible D match to TRBD1 (5 bases). Per the germline V gene, CDR1 is MNHNS and CDR2 is SASEGT. This CDR3 comprises 11 residues. V was shortened by 6 bases and J by 5 bases, with 8 bases between the two germline ends. CDR3 bases: TGTGCCAGCAGCCAGACAGACGAGCAGTACGTC. This gives the protein CASSQTDEQYV.

This clone was seen a single time. This sequence joins TRBV7-9 and TRBJ1-1; 9 bases fit TRBD1. J lost 8 bases, V lost 4 bases, and 11 bases had no gene match. The CDR3 length is 15 residues. Germline V gene data show CDR1 as SEHNR and CDR2 as FQNEAQ (reference sequence). The CDR3 nucleotides read TGTGCCAGCAGCTCCACGGGACAGGGCTTTGGGGAAGCTTTCTTT. This encodes CASSSTGQGFGEAFF.

The chain has TRBV18 and TRBJ1-1, with 8 nucleotides matching TRBD1. The CDR3 is 17 amino acids. Germline CDR1 KGHSH, CDR2 LQKENI. V was pared by 2 bases and J by 0 bases, with 8 bases of the junction left unmatched. CDR3 sequence reads: CASSPTSTGAMNTEAFF. As DNA, the CDR3 is TGTGCCAGCTCACCAACCTCGACAGGGGCCATGAACACTGAAGCTTTCTTT.

This clone was counted a few times. CDR3 sequence (DNA): TGTGCCAGCAGCATACAGGGTTACGAGCAGTACGTC. Protein product: CASSIQGYEQYV. V and J are TRBV7-9 and TRBJ2-7, with a weak D call TRBD1 (6 bases). This CDR3 is 12 amino acids long. Trimming shortened V by 5 bases and J by 4 bases, and 9 bases separated the two germline ends. Germline CDR1 SEHNR, CDR2 FQNEAQ (reference sequence).

V is TRBV7-9 and J is TRBJ2-1; tentatively, D is TRBD2 (6 bases). Germline CDR1 is SEHNR and CDR2 is FQNEAQ (reference sequence). The CDR3 consists of 16 residues. V lost 6 bases to trimming and J lost 2 bases, with 17 bases between them. The CDR3 nucleotides are TGTGCCAGCAGTTTCACACATGGAGGGGCCTACAATGAGCAGTTCTTC. Amino acids: CASSFTHGGAYNEQFF.

The genes are TRBV28 and TRBJ1-1; possible D gene TRBD1, 6 bases. This CDR3 has 11 amino acids. Trimming pared 8 bases from V and 7 bases from J, leaving 11 bases between. Germline V lookup: CDR1 MDHEN, CDR2 SYDVKM. CDR3: CASQQGIEAFF. CDR3 nucleotides: TGTGCCAGCCAACAGGGCATTGAAGCTTTCTTT.

The chain has TRBV27 and TRBJ2-1; D call uncertain. V lost 5 bases, J lost 5 bases, and 7 bases lay in between. CDR1 is MNHEY and CDR2 is SMNVEV in the germline V gene (reference sequence). The CDR3 spans 12 residues. Written as DNA, the CDR3 is TGTGCCAGCAGTCAGGAAAACAATGAGCAGTTCTTC. Encoded protein: CASSQENNEQFF.

The chain couples TRBV14 to TRBJ2-3, with D tentatively TRBD1 (7 bases). Germline CDR1 SGHDN, CDR2 FVKESK. Trimming pared 0 bases from V and 1 base from J, leaving 8 bases between. This CDR3 has 15 residues. CDR3 in amino acids: CASSQDRGGTDTQYF. The CDR3 DNA is TGTGCCAGCAGCCAAGACAGGGGGGGCACAGATACGCAGTATTTT.

V usage is TRBV6-5 and J usage is TRBJ2-3; 9 bases map to TRBD2. CDR1 and CDR2 (germline): MNHEY, SVGAGI. This CDR3 has 15 amino acids. V was pared by 4 bases and J by 0 bases, with 2 bases of the junction left unmatched. CDR3 protein: CASSFSGGSTDTQYF. The CDR3 DNA reads TGTGCCAGCAGTTTTAGCGGGGGTAGCACAGATACGCAGTATTTT.

This clone was seen once. The V call is TRBV19, the J call TRBJ2-5; 15 bases fit TRBD2. The CDR3 length is 15 residues. Germline assignment: CDR1 LNHDA and CDR2 SQIVND (reference sequence). Trimming took 6 bases from V and 4 from J; bases not matched to a gene: 3. CDR3 nucleotides: TGTGCCAGTAGCGGACTAGCGGGGGGGGGAGAGACCCAGTACTTC. Translating it yields CASSGLAGGGETQYF.

The rearrangement links TRBV7-9 to TRBJ2-5; D unresolved. Looked up from germline, CDR1 is SEHNR and CDR2 is FQNEAQ (reference sequence). The CDR3 has 13 residues. V dropped 1 base and J dropped 3 bases, with 6 bases sitting between them. This CDR3 is CASSLGAKETQYF. CDR3 coding DNA: TGTGCCAGCAGCTTAGGAGCAAAAGAGACCCAGTACTTC.

This clone has a count of ten or more. Other nucleotide sequences from this sample produce the same CDR3. The chain joins TRBV6-4 to TRBJ1-6; 9 bases align to TRBD1. Per germline, CDR1 MRHNA and CDR2 SNTAGT. The ends lost 0 bases at V and 7 bases at J; junction bases unmatched: 1. This CDR3 region has 15 residues. The CDR3 DNA reads TGTGCCAGCAGTGACTCGACAGGGGGGAATTCACCCCTCCACTTT. It translates to CASSDSTGGNSPLHF.

This sequence joins TRBV5-1 and TRBJ2-5; 11 bases align to TRBD1. The CDR3 runs to 14 residues. From germline, CDR1 is SGHRS and CDR2 YFSETQ. The V gene end was trimmed by 4 bases and the J gene end by 5 bases; junction bases not matched to a gene: 4. CDR3 sequence reads: CASSKGQGVETQYF. DNA for the CDR3: TGCGCCAGCAGCAAGGGACAGGGGGTGGAGACCCAGTACTTC.

The J gene is TRBJ1-5, the V gene TRBV28; possibly TRBD1 for D (6 bases). The CDR3 runs 18 residues. The germline V and J ends were trimmed by 4 bases and 1 base, with 20 bases remaining between them. The germline gives CDR1 MDHEN, CDR2 SYDVKM. The DNA for the CDR3 is TGTGCCAGCAGTTCGACCTACACTTGGACAGCAAGCAATCAGCCCCAGCATTTT. Translating gives CASSSTYTWTASNQPQHF.

This clone has a handful of counts. The J gene is TRBJ1-5, the V gene TRBV2; D not certain. Germline V gene data show CDR1 as SNHLY and CDR2 as FYNNEI. Between the trimmed V and J ends, which lost 8 bases and 1 base, there was a span of 9 bases. This CDR3 comprises 13 residues. The CDR3 sequence: CASGRFSNQPQHF. CDR3 bases: TGTGCCAGCGGTCGGTTCAGCAATCAGCCCCAGCATTTT.

The chain employs TRBV19 and TRBJ2-3, with 7 bases identical to TRBD2. Germline V gene lookup returns CDR1 LNHDA and CDR2 SQIVND (reference sequence). Unmatched junction bases numbered 10, after V lost 5 bases and J lost 2 bases. The CDR3 runs to 16 residues. The DNA for the CDR3 is TGTGCCAGTAGTGTTGGGCCGGGACTAAACACAGATACGCAGTATTTT. Translating gives CASSVGPGLNTDTQYF. The full variable domain, rest sourced from reference TRBV19 and TRBJ2-3, is DGGITQSPKYLFRKEGQNVTLSCEQNLNHDAMYWYRQDPGQGLRLIYYSQIVNDFQKGDIAEGYSVSREKKESFPLTVTSAQKNPTAFYLCASSVGPGLNTDTQYFGPGTRLTVL.

The chain has TRBV5-1 and TRBJ1-3; no clear D gene. The CDR3 spans 14 residues. V lost 2 bases and J lost 3, with 9 bases in between. Germline V gene lookup returns CDR1 SGHRS and CDR2 YFSETQ. CDR3 DNA: TGCGCCAGCAGCTTACAACGGGGTGGAAACACCATATATTTT. Protein product: CASSLQRGGNTIYF.

V gene TRBV6-1 combines with J gene TRBJ1-1; 7 positions match TRBD1. V was pared by 1 base and J by 5 bases, with 7 bases of the junction left unmatched. The germline V gene encodes CDR1 MNHNS and CDR2 SASEGT. The CDR3 totals 15 residues. The chain's CDR3 is CASSEGETGKTEAFF. CDR3 sequence (DNA): TGTGCCAGCAGTGAAGGGGAGACAGGGAAGACTGAAGCTTTCTTT.

The gene calls are TRBV28 and TRBJ2-7, with D possibly matching TRBD1 (5 bases). Trimming pared 7 bases from V and 5 bases from J, leaving 12 bases between. CDR1 and CDR2 from the germline V gene are MDHEN and SYDVKM. The CDR3 has 12 amino acids. The CDR3 here is CASNAGSNEQYV. For the CDR3, the DNA is TGTGCCAGCAACGCAGGGTCCAACGAGCAGTACGTC.

The CDR3 spells CAISEDRDQKYQETQYF. In DNA form, the CDR3 reads TGTGCCATCAGTGAGGACAGGGATCAAAAGTACCAAGAGACCCAGTACTTC. This chain links TRBV10-3 with TRBJ2-5, with TRBD1 identical over 7 bases. The CDR3 has 17 residues. With V trimmed by 2 bases and J by 0 bases, 9 bases remained unmatched. Germline V gene sequence: CDR1 ENHRY, CDR2 SYGVKD.

This chain joins TRBV15 and TRBJ1-2; the D gene is possibly TRBD1 (5 bases). The CDR3 runs to 14 residues. V dropped 0 bases and J dropped 4 bases, with 9 bases sitting between them. CDR1 and CDR2 from the germline V gene are LNHNV and YYDKDF (reference sequence). CDR3 DNA: TGTGCCACCAGCAGAGAGGACAAGTTCTATGGCTACACCTTC. Translating gives CATSREDKFYGYTF.

The rearrangement joins TRBV7-8 to TRBJ1-1, with 7 bases fitting TRBD1. V lost 0 bases to trimming and J lost 5 bases; unmatched junction nucleotides: 6. The CDR3 extends over 15 amino acids. Germline lookup yields CDR1 SGHVS and CDR2 FQNEAQ. This chain's CDR3 is CASSLAGQLNTEAFF. The CDR3 region has the DNA TGTGCCAGCAGCTTAGCGGGACAGCTCAATACTGAAGCTTTCTTT.